A single sample is the source of the 20 T cell receptor beta chains below, sequenced in a study of blood T cell repertoires in COVID-19. Measured with immunoSEQ multiplex PCR; TCRdb has only the in-frame clones, and not every one. This repertoire shows under 250,000 clones, more than 70% found once; its top ten account for about 6%. Sequencing was done on a sample of peripheral blood. The receptors derive from a woman of 80 years or more with COVID-19, enrolled during active disease.

This sequence joins TRBV18 and TRBJ1-6, with D possibly TRBD1 on 5 matching bases. CDR3 length: 16 amino acids. V lost 3 bases to trimming and J lost 10 bases, with 19 bases between them. Per the germline V gene, CDR1 is KGHSH and CDR2 is LQKENI. The CDR3 spells CASSPPSQGISSPLHF. In DNA, the CDR3 is TGTGCCAGCTCACCCCCTAGTCAGGGAATCTCATCACCCCTCCACTTT.

This clone was counted between two and nine times. This chain connects TRBV6-2 or TRBV6-3 to TRBJ1-6, with D unresolved. CDR3 size: 11 residues. Per germline, CDR1 MNHEY and CDR2 SVGEGT. Trimming took off 4 bases at V and 7 bases at J, with 2 bases between the two ends. The CDR3 nucleotides read TGTGCCAGCAGTTCGAATTCACCCCTCCACTTT. Amino acids: CASSSNSPLHF.

This clone showed up just once. The chain employs TRBV3-1 (or the pseudogene TRBV3-2) and TRBJ1-2; weak D call: TRBD1 (5 bases). This CDR3 is built from 14 residues. CDR1 and CDR2 from the germline V gene are LGHDT and YNNKEL (reference sequence). The germline V and J ends were trimmed by 4 bases and 4 bases, with 13 bases remaining between them. CDR3 DNA: TGTGCCAGCAGCCCCTCCGGGGGGTTCTATGGCTACACCTTC. Protein product: CASSPSGGFYGYTF.

This CDR3 reads CASTLQGLRVEAFF. The CDR3 bases are TGTGCCAGTACCTTACAGGGGCTGAGAGTTGAAGCTTTCTTT. The J gene is TRBJ1-1, the V gene TRBV19; 7 positions match TRBD1. The germline gives CDR1 LNHDA, CDR2 SQIVND (reference sequence). The CDR3 covers 14 residues. The J segment lost 7 bases and the V segment lost 7 bases, leaving 12 bases of the junction unmatched. Filled out from reference TRBV19 and TRBJ1-1, the complete variable domain reads DGGITQSPKYLFRKEGQNVTLSCEQNLNHDAMYWYRQDPGQGLRLIYYSQIVNDFQKGDIAEGYSVSREKKESFPLTVTSAQKNPTAFYLCASTLQGLRVEAFFGQGTRLTVV.

The V and J genes are TRBV12-3 or TRBV12-4 and TRBJ2-5; D possibly corresponds to TRBD2 (6 bases). V lost 8 bases to trimming and J lost 7 bases, with 17 bases between them. CDR3 size: 13 residues. CDR3 in amino acids: CASGLGTLGTQYF. The CDR3 DNA sequence: TGTGCCAGCGGACTGGGGACTCTAGGGACCCAGTACTTC.

This chain uses TRBV10-3 with TRBJ1-2; no firm D call. Looked up from germline, CDR1 is ENHRY and CDR2 is SYGVKD. V was trimmed by 0 bases and J by 0 bases, leaving 14 bases between them. The CDR3 loop spans 17 amino acids. As DNA, the CDR3 is TGTGCCATCAGTGAGTCGACTCTTCGGCAGCCTAACTATGGCTACACCTTC. This sequence encodes CAISESTLRQPNYGYTF.

This chain joins TRBV15 and TRBJ2-1; 9 bases fit TRBD2. V shed 2 bases, J shed 5 bases, and the junction held 10 bases outside the gene matches. Germline V lookup: CDR1 LNHNV, CDR2 YYDKDF (reference sequence). The CDR3 runs to 17 residues. CDR3 DNA: TGTGCCACCAGCAGAAGCGGGGGGACTCCCTTCGACAATGAGCAGTTCTTC. Its protein is CATSRSGGTPFDNEQFF.

This chain joins TRBV29-1 and TRBJ2-3; 9 bases match TRBD2. Germline values: CDR1 SQVTM, CDR2 ANQGSEA. With 5 bases clipped from V and 6 bases from J, the junction kept 12 bases outside the gene matches. The CDR3 is 15 amino acids. The CDR3 sequence is CSVQGTSNDVDTQYF. CDR3 in DNA: TGCAGCGTTCAGGGGACTAGCAATGACGTTGATACGCAGTATTTT.

In this sample, this clone turned up once. The rearrangement joins TRBV6-5 to TRBJ2-7, with 10 bases lining up with TRBD2. Germline V gene data show CDR1 as MNHEY and CDR2 as SVGAGI. The J segment lost 0 bases and the V segment lost 0 bases, leaving 2 bases of the junction unmatched. The CDR3 contains 16 residues. The chain's CDR3 is CASSYSTSGDSYEQYV. The CDR3 nucleotides are TGTGCCAGCAGTTACTCTACTAGCGGGGACTCCTACGAGCAGTACGTC.

V and J are TRBV6-5 and TRBJ1-5; D is perhaps TRBD1 (5 bases). Germline CDR1 MNHEY, CDR2 SVGAGI. Trimming took 0 bases from V and 6 from J, leaving 12 bases between them. The CDR3 covers 15 residues. CDR3 protein: CASSYSMQGGQPQHF. CDR3 coding DNA: TGTGCCAGCAGTTACTCGATGCAGGGCGGTCAGCCCCAGCATTTT.

The V and J genes are TRBV4-2 and TRBJ2-1, with TRBD1 as a possible D gene (9 bases). V lost 1 base, J lost 5 bases, and 15 bases lay in between. This CDR3 is built from 16 residues. Germline CDR1 is LGHNA and CDR2 is YNFKEQ. This chain's CDR3 is CASSQVAGQGNNEQFF. The CDR3 DNA sequence: TGTGCCAGCAGCCAAGTAGCGGGACAGGGAAACAATGAGCAGTTCTTC.

This rearrangement joins TRBV5-1 to TRBJ2-1; possible D gene TRBD2, 5 bases. The CDR3 runs 14 residues. Germline values: CDR1 SGHRS, CDR2 YFSETQ. V lost 3 bases, J lost 5 bases, and 12 bases lay in between. CDR3 region: CASSSPPGNNEQFF. In nucleotides, the CDR3 is TGCGCCAGCAGCTCCCCCCCGGGGAACAATGAGCAGTTCTTC.

V gene TRBV18 combines with J gene TRBJ2-5, with TRBD1 matching over 7 bases. This CDR3 is 14 amino acids long. V trimming: 4 bases; J trimming: 4 bases; junction bases outside the gene matches: 6. Germline CDR1 reads KGHSH; CDR2 reads LQKENI. The CDR3 DNA follows: TGTGCCAGCTCACTCTTTGAGGGGGCAGAGACCCAGTACTTC. This codes for CASSLFEGAETQYF.

With regard to this clone: At one boundary the junction diverges from the germline segment, which might be a read error. V is TRBV6-5 and J is TRBJ1-2; D unresolved. Germline CDR1 is MNHEY and CDR2 is SVGAGI. There are 14 residues in the CDR3. The CDR3 DNA follows: TGTGCCAGCAGTTACTCGAGAAGAGGCTATGGCCACACCTTC. Translated, it gives CASSYSRRGYGHTF.

The gene calls are TRBV25-1 and TRBJ2-7; 7 bases map to TRBD1. The CDR3 loop spans 14 amino acids. Germline assignment: CDR1 MGHDK and CDR2 SYGVNS. The trim removed 4 bases at V and 3 bases at J, leaving 6 bases unmatched. The CDR3 region has the DNA TGTGCCAGCAGTGGAATGACAGGGAGCTACGAGCAGTACTTC. This encodes CASSGMTGSYEQYF.

CDR3 nucleotide sequence: TGTGCCAGCAGCGGATCGTGGGGACAGGAATACGAGCAGTACGTC. As protein: CASSGSWGQEYEQYV. The chain links TRBV7-4 to TRBJ2-7; 8 positions agree with TRBD1. Per the germline V gene, CDR1 is SGHVT and CDR2 is SQSDAQ. The CDR3 covers 15 residues. The V segment lost 5 bases and the J segment 4 bases; nucleotides outside the gene matches: 10.

The rearrangement uses TRBV6-5 and TRBJ1-6; D possibly corresponds to TRBD1 (6 bases). Germline V gene sequence: CDR1 MNHEY, CDR2 SVGAGI. Trimming removed 6 bases at V and 7 bases at J, with 16 bases between. The CDR3 spans 15 residues. The CDR3 DNA is TGTGCCAGCAGATCCTCCGGACAGCTAAATTCACCCCTCCACTTT. It yields the protein CASRSSGQLNSPLHF.

The J gene is TRBJ1-5, the V gene TRBV19, with unresolved D. Looked up from germline, CDR1 is LNHDA and CDR2 is SQIVND (reference sequence). The CDR3 is 18 residues long. The ends were cut back, 5 bases at V and 2 bases at J, with 22 bases in the middle. CDR3 protein: CASSLGKSLGSGNQPQHF. For the CDR3, the DNA is TGTGCCAGTAGTCTCGGGAAGTCCTTAGGGTCTGGCAATCAGCCCCAGCATTTT.

The V call is TRBV2, the J call TRBJ2-7, with a weak D call TRBD1 (6 bases). This CDR3 is 12 amino acids long. CDR1 and CDR2 from the germline V gene are SNHLY and FYNNEI. V lost 11 bases and J 0 bases, leaving 11 bases between the germline ends. This CDR3 reads CASTGTSYEQYV. In DNA, the CDR3 is TGTGCCTCAACAGGGACCTCCTACGAGCAGTACGTC.

The chain carries TRBV5-8 and TRBJ1-6; 11 bases are shared with TRBD1. Trimming cost V 0 bases and J 10 bases; bases outside gene matches: 3. The CDR3 sequence is 15 residues long. From germline, CDR1 is SGHTS and CDR2 YDEGEE. The CDR3 protein is CASSLEWTGGSPLHF. The CDR3 DNA sequence: TGTGCCAGCAGCTTGGAATGGACAGGGGGCTCACCCCTCCACTTT.